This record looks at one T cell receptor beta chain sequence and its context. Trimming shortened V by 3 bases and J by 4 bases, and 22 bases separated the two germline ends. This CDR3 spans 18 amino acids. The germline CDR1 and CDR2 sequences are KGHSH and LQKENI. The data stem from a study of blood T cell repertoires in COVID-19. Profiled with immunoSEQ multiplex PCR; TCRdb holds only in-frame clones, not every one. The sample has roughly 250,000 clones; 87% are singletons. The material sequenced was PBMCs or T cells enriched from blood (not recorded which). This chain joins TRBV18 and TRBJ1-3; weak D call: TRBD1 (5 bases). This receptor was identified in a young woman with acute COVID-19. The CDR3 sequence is CASSPIPRMAGGGNTIYF. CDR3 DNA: TGTGCCAGCTCACCGATACCGAGGATGGCCGGGGGGGGAAACACCATATATTTT.